This section outlines one T cell receptor (beta chain) sequence together with its context. The data stem from a study of glioma-infiltrating T cells. Using RNA template, CDR3s of TCR alpha and beta were amplified with iRepertoire arm-PCR. TCRdb re-called the multiplex PCR reads through MiXCR, storing one row per CDR3 protein. In the table there are some 180,000 distinct CDR3 sequences, 25% to 35% of which are singletons. Germline assignment: CDR1 SGHNT and CDR2 YYREEE (reference sequence). With V trimmed by 1 base and J by 2 bases, 4 bases remained unmatched. CDR3 length equals 16 residues. Sample: glioma tissue, nonneoplastic brain tissue, or PBMCs (not recorded which). The sequence derives from a human donor with low-grade glioma or glioblastoma, undergoing nonglioma brain surgery, or in good health (not recorded which). The gene calls are TRBV5-4 and TRBJ2-3; TRBD2 aligns across 10 bases. The DNA of the CDR3 is TGTGCCAGCAGCTTGTATCTAGCGGGAGTCACAGATACGCAGTATTTT. Translating gives CASSLYLAGVTDTQYF.